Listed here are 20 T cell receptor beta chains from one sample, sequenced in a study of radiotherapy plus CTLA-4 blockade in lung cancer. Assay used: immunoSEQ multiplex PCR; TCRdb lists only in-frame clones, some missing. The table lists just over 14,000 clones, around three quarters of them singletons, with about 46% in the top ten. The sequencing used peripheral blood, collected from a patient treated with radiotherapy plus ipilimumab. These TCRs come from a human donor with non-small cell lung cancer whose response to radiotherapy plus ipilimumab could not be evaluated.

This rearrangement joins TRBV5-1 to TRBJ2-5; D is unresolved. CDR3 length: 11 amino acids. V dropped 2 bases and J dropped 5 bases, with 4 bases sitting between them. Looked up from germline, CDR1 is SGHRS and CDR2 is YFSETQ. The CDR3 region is CASSFGETQYF. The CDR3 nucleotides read TGCGCCAGCAGCTTTGGCGAGACCCAGTACTTC. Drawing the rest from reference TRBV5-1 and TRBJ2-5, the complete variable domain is KAGVTQTPRYLIKTRGQQVTLSCSPISGHRSVSWYQQTPGQGLQFLFEYFSETQRNKGNFPGRFSGRQFSNSRSEMNVSTLELGDSALYLCASSFGETQYFGPGTRLLVL.

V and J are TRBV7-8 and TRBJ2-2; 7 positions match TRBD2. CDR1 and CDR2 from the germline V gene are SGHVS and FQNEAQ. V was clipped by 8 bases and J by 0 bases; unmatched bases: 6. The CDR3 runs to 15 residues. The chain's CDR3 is CASEGGGANTGELFF. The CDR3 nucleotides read TGTGCCAGCGAAGGCGGGGGTGCGAACACCGGGGAGCTGTTTTTT.

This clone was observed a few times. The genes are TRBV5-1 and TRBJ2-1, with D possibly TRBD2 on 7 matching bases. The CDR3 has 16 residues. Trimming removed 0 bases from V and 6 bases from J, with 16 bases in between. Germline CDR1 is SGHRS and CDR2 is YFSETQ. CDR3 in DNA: TGCGCCAGCAGCTTGGAGGGAGTGGGGGGGCGCAATGAGCAGTTCTTC. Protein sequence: CASSLEGVGGRNEQFF.

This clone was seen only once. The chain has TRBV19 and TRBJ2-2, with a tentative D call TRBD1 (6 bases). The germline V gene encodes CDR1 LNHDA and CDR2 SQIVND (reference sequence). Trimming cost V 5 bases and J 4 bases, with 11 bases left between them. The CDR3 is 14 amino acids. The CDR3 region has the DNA TGTGCCAGTAGTGTCCCCAGGGGCACCGGGGAGCTGTTTTTT. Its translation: CASSVPRGTGELFF.

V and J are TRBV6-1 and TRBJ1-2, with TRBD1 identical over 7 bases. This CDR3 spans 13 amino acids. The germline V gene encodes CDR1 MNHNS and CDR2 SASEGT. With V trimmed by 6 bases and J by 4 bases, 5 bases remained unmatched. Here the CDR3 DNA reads TGTGCCAGCAGCCCGACAGGGCTCTATGGCTACACCTTC. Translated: CASSPTGLYGYTF.

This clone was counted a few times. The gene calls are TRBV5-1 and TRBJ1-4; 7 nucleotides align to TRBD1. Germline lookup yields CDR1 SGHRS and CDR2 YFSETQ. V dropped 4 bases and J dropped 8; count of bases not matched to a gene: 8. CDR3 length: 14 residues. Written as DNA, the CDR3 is TGCGCCAGCAGCCTGAGACAGGGCGACGAAAAACTGTTTTTT. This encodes CASSLRQGDEKLFF.

CDR3 in amino acids: CASSSLPGEKLFF. The CDR3 DNA follows: TGCGCCAGCAGCTCCCTCCCCGGTGAAAAACTGTTTTTT. V usage is TRBV5-1 and J usage is TRBJ1-4; no definite D call. This CDR3 is built from 13 residues. Between the trimmed V and J ends, which lost 3 bases and 7 bases, there was a span of 10 bases. Germline lookup yields CDR1 SGHRS and CDR2 YFSETQ.

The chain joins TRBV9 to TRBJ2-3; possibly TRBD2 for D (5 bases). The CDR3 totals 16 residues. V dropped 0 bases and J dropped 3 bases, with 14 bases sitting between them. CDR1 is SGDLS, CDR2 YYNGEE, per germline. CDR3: CASSVGPLARTDTQYF. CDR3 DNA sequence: TGTGCCAGCAGCGTAGGGCCCTTAGCGAGGACAGATACGCAGTATTTT.

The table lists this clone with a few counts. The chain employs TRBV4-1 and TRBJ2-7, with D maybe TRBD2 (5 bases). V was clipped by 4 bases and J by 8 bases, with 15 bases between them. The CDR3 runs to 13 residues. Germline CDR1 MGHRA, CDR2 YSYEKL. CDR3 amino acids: CASSPRTEGQQYF. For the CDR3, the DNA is TGCGCCAGCAGCCCCCGGACTGAGGGCCAGCAGTACTTC.

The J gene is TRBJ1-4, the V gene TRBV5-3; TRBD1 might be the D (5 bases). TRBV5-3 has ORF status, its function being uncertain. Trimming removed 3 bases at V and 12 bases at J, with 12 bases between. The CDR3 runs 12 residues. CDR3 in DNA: TGTGCCAGAAGCTGGAGGGGAGCGGAACTGTTTTTT. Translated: CARSWRGAELFF.

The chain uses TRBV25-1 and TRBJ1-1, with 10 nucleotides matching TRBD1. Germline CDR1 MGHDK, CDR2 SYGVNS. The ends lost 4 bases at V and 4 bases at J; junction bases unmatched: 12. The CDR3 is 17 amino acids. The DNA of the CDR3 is TGTGCCAGCAGTGCCCCAAGACAGGGGGCGCCGGGCACTGAAGCTTTCTTT. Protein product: CASSAPRQGAPGTEAFF.

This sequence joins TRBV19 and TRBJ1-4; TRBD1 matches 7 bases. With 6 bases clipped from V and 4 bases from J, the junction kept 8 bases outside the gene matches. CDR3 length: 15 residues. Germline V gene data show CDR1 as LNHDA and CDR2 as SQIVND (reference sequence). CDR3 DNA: TGTGCCAGTAGCGGAACAGGGGTTTTTAATGAAAAACTGTTTTTT. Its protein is CASSGTGVFNEKLFF.

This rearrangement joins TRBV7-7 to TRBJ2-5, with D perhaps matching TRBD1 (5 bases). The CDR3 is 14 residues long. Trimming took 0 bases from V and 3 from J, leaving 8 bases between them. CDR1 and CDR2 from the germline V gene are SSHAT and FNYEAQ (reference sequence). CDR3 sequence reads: CASSLAGAKETQYF. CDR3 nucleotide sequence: TGTGCCAGCAGCTTAGCAGGGGCCAAAGAGACCCAGTACTTC.

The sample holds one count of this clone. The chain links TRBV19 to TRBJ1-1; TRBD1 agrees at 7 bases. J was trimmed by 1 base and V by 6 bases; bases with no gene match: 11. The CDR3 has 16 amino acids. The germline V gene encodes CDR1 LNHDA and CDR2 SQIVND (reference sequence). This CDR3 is CASRYPTGSGNTEAFF. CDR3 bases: TGTGCCAGTAGGTACCCGACAGGGTCTGGGAACACTGAAGCTTTCTTT. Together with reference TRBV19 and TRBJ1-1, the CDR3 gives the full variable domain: DGGITQSPKYLFRKEGQNVTLSCEQNLNHDAMYWYRQDPGQGLRLIYYSQIVNDFQKGDIAEGYSVSREKKESFPLTVTSAQKNPTAFYLCASRYPTGSGNTEAFFGQGTRLTVV.

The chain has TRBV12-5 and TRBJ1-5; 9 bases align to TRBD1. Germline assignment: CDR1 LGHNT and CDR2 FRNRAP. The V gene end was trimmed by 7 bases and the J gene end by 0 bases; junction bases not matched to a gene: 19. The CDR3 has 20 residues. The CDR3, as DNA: TGTGCTAGTGTCCCCCAACCGGGGACAGGGTATGAATATAGCAATCAGCCCCAGCATTTT. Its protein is CASVPQPGTGYEYSNQPQHF.

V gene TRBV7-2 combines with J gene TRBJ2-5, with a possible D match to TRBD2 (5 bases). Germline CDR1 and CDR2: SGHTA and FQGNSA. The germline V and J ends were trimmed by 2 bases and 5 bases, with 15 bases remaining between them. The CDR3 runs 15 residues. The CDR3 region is CASSLLLGVGETQYF. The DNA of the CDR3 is TGTGCCAGCAGCTTACTTCTCGGGGTTGGGGAGACCCAGTACTTC. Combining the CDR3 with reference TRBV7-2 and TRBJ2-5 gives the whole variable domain GAGVSQSPSNKVTEKGKDVELRCDPISGHTALYWYRQSLGQGLEFLIYFQGNSAPDKSGLPSDRFSAERTGGSVSTLTIQRTQQEDSAVYLCASSLLLGVGETQYFGPGTRLLVL.

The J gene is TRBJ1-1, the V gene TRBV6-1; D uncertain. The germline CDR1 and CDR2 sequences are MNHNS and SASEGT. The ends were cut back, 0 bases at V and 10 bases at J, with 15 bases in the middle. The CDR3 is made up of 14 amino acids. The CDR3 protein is CASSEAPNGRRAFF. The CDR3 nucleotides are TGTGCCAGCAGTGAAGCTCCTAATGGGCGCCGAGCTTTCTTT.

CDR3 sequence (DNA): TGCGCCAGCAGCCAAGAAAGATCGGGACAGAACAATTCACCCCTCCACTTT. Translating gives CASSQERSGQNNSPLHF. V usage is TRBV4-1 and J usage is TRBJ1-6; 7 bases map to TRBD1. The CDR3 sequence is 17 residues long. Per germline, CDR1 MGHRA and CDR2 YSYEKL. V was pared by 0 bases and J by 7 bases, with 9 bases of the junction left unmatched.

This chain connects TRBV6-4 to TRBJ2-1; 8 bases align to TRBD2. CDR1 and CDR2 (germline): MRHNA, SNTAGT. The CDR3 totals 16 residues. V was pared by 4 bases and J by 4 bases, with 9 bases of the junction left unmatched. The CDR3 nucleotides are TGTGCCAGCAGTGTCAACGCGGGGGGAGGTTACAATGAGCAGTTCTTC. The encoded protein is CASSVNAGGGYNEQFF.

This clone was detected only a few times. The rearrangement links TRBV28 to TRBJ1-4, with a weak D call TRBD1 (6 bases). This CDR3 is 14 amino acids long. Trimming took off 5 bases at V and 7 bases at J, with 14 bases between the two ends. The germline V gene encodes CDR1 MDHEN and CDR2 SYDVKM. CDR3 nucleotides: TGTGCCAGCAGTAACACAGGGCGCGGTGAAAAACTGTTTTTT. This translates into CASSNTGRGEKLFF.